This T cell receptor (beta chain) was sequenced for a study of T cell responses to AZD1222 COVID-19 vaccine (TCRdb year 2021). With regard to the full study: AZD1222 recipients with second doses at about 4 weeks or about 12 weeks were pooled, because spike-specific TCR depth and breadth did not differ between schedules. A total of about 230 trial participants underwent TCR sequencing, of whom 207 received two doses of AZD1222 and 26 received two doses of the MenACWY control vaccine. Trial participants were enrolled into age subgroups of 18-55, 56-69 and 70-plus years, which contained around 150, 28 and 57 TCR-sequenced participants, respectively.

The CDR3 regions of human TCRbeta chains were analyzed by immunosequencing. Under the source paper's analysis protocol: Repertoire TCRs were checked for matches against a reference library of SARS-CoV-2-specific TCRs that had been generated using the MIRA antigen-specificity platform. Breadth meant the fraction of unique TCRs that were SARS-CoV-2-associated, whereas depth meant the fraction of total T cells that were SARS-CoV-2-associated. Using the MIRA data, each spike-specific TCR was assigned both to the spike region to which the TCR was reactive and to a CD4 or CD8 class. Log10-transformed breadth and depth values were compared by one-way ANOVA with Sidak's multiple comparisons tests. TCRdb mirrors the immuneACCESS table, restricted to in-frame sequences. Some clones are absent from its copies; in checked studies, under half trace to an unresolved V gene, and the reason for the others is unknown. V and J calls and clone size follow that table, whereas D and trimming were derived from the DNA. This sample has under 200,000 clones in its table, and 88% of those were observed once. The ten largest clones add up to approximately 5.7% of the sample.

For CDR1 and CDR2, the germline V gene (reference sequence) lists MNHEY and SMNVEV. Reading from cysteine to phenylalanine, the CDR3 counts 14 amino acids. CDR3 DNA is the only sequence kept; it has 42 bases, read in frame from the first base. Compared with germline, V lacks 5 bases and J lacks 4 bases; bases without a gene match: 6. The paper's findings and limits, for the study overall: After two AZD1222 doses, spike-specific TCR breadth and depth were significantly higher than at day 0 and than in MenACWY recipients. Epitopes outside the regions mutated in the B.1.351 and B.1.1.7 variants were reportedly recognized by nearly half of the unique spike-specific TCRs. Participants were mostly white British and included more females than males, and it was suggested by the authors that clonal diversity may have been underestimated. CD4 TCRs associated with the vaccine covered the entire spike protein, and the dominant responses were in regions 160-218 and 743-854. The 56-69-year group was small, and its depth increase did not reach significance, likely because of low power. Only five or six AZD1222 recipients were SARS-CoV-2 seropositive at baseline, limiting conclusions about previously exposed vaccinees. Because no day 14 peak-response samples were available, the repertoires could be characterized only after the peak T cell response.

A remark on this clone: The target of this receptor is not known. No much larger clonotype is one base removed from it; base qualities were not supplied.

The time point tag for this specimen amounts to: baseline before first vaccination. Samples from vaccinated people were obtained from the UK trials COV001 and COV002, which included a single-blind randomized controlled phase 2/3 trial of AZD1222 (ChAdOx1 nCoV-19) in healthy adults. For TCRbeta chain sequencing, PBMC samples from trial participants were taken at day 0 and at day 28 after the second dose. The sample was peripheral blood, taken on day 0 of AZD1222 vaccination. The V and J segments used are TRBV27 and TRBJ2-7; TRBD1 aligns with 9 central bases. This clonotype was obtained from an adult in good health. The CDR3 region has the sequence CASSRWTGEYEQYF. The sequenced DNA is TGTGCCAGCAGTCGATGGACAGGGGAGTACGAGCAGTACTTC.